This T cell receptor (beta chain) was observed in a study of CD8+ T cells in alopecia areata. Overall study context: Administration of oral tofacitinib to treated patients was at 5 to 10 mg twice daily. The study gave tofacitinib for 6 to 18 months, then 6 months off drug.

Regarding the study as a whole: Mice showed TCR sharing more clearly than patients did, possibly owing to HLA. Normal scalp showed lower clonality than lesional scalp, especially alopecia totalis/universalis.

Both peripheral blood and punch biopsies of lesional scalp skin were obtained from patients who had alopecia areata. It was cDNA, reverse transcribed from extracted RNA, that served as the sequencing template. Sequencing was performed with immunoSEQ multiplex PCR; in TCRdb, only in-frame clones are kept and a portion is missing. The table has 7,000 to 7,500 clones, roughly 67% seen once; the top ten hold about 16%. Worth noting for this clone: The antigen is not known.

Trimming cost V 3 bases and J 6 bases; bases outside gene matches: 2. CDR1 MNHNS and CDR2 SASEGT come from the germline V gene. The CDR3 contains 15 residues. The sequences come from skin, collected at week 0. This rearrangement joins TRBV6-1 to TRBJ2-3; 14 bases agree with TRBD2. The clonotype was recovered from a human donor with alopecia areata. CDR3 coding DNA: TGTGCCAGCAGTGAGACTAGCGGGGGGGTGGATACGCAGTATTTT. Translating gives CASSETSGGVDTQYF.